Below, one TCR beta chain is given with its context. The sample belongs to a study of blood T cell repertoires in COVID-19. At the level of the study: The study drew acute and convalescent COVID-19 samples from the United States, Italy and Spain. T cells, B-cell-depleted T cells, or PBMCs supplied cDNA or gDNA.

How the authors handled the data: Scientists estimated how many nucleated cells there were by amplifying reference gene primers. Some clones are missing from TCRdb's copy, which holds only in-frame ones; the method was immunoSEQ multiplex PCR. V and J calls and clone size come straight from that table; D and trimming were deduced from the DNA. The data hold about 160,000 clones, with 90% observed a single time. The CDR3 covers 15 residues. The V end was cut by 1 base, the J end by 4 bases, with 14 bases between. Germline CDR1 and CDR2: SGHKS and YYEKEE (reference sequence). The receptor comes from a man aged 50 or older with acute or convalescent COVID-19. Sequencing was carried out using peripheral blood. The chain employs TRBV5-5 and TRBJ1-2, with TRBD1 as a possible D gene (6 bases). The CDR3 loop reads CASSLPRQDFYGYTF. For the CDR3, the DNA is TGTGCCAGCAGCTTGCCACGACAGGATTTCTATGGCTACACCTTC.